This TCR beta chain was found in a study of chemoradiotherapy in HPV16-positive cancers. The wider study: Functional T-cell assays on a couple of HPV16-positive patients' cells defined candidate HPV-specific clones and common TCR motifs.

Study observations and caveats: Functional assays defining HPV-specific T cells used only a couple of HPV16-positive patients.

The CDR3 consists of 14 residues. Trimming removed 0 bases at V and 1 base at J, with 7 bases between. Germline loops: CDR1 SGHRS, CDR2 YFSETQ. A note on this clone: Its antigen is unknown.

Using immunoSEQ multiplex PCR, the repertoire was profiled, and TCRdb retains in-frame clones only, with some absent. The sample holds roughly 25,000 clones, more than 75% seen once. The source of this sequence is a human donor with HPV-associated anogenital cancer. The chain recombines TRBV5-1 with TRBJ1-1; D uncertain. The starting material was blood, obtained from a patient who underwent chemoradiotherapy. In DNA, the CDR3 is TGCGCCAGCAGCTTGGATCTGGGGAACACTGAAGCTTTCTTT. Translated, it gives CASSLDLGNTEAFF.